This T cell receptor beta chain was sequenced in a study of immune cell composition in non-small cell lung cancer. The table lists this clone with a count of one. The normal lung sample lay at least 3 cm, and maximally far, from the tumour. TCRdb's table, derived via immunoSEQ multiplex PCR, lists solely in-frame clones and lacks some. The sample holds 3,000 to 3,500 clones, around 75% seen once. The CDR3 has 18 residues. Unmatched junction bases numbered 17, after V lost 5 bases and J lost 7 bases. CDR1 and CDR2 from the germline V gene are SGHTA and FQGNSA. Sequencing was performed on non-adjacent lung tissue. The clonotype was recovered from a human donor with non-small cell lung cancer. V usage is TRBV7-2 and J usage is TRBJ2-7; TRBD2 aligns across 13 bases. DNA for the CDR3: TGTGCCAGCAGCAGCGGACTAGCGGGAGCCCGGAGCGCGCGGGAGCAGTACTTC. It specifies CASSSGLAGARSAREQYF.